The 14 T cell receptor beta chains below all came from one sample that was sequenced in a study of tumor and adjacent non-tumor tissue in lung cancer. Three rounds of nested PCR, following a modified ARM-PCR protocol, produced the TCRbeta library. One entry per CDR3 protein results from TCRdb running MiXCR on the multiplex PCR reads. Of roughly 120,000 distinct CDR3 sequences in the sample, around 82% are singletons; the top ten hold around 21%. No cell sorting was done before RNA was extracted from the tissue. What was sequenced was lung tumor tissue. The receptors stem from a man between 65 and 85 years old with non-small cell lung cancer.

In regard to this clonotype: Relative to the germline gene, one junction end is altered; a read error may explain this. The chain uses TRBV6-5 and TRBJ2-2; possibly TRBD1 or TRBD2 for D (5 bases each). Germline CDR1 is MNHEY and CDR2 is SVGAGI. There are 19 residues in the CDR3. The CDR3 DNA is TGTGCCTGCAGTTACTACCCCCCCGGGACGGTGGGTAGTGGCGGGGAGCTGTTTTTT. Translation gives CACSYYPPGTVGSGGELFF.

Regarding this clonotype: Given the absence of the conserved phenylalanine or tryptophan at the CDR3 end, a read error is likely. This sequence joins TRBV6-1 and TRBJ1-1, with D maybe TRBD1 (5 bases). The V gene's germline CDR1 is MNHNS and CDR2 SASEGT. The CDR3 length is 14 residues. CDR3 sequence (DNA): TGTGCAAGCAGTGGTCCAGGGTGGGACACTGAAGCTTTCTTA. This encodes CASSGPGWDTEAFL.

Concerning this clonotype: Sequence at one end of the junction differs from germline and may be a read error. This chain connects TRBV20-1 to TRBJ2-2; maybe TRBD2 (7 bases). CDR3 length: 16 residues. Germline CDR1 reads DFQATT; CDR2 reads SNEGSKA (reference sequence). The CDR3, as DNA: TGCAGTGCTAGAGATCAAGGCGGGGGCAACACCTGGGAGCCGTTTTTT. Its protein is CSARDQGGGNTWEPFF.

The count of this clonotype is one. The missing conserved phenylalanine or tryptophan at the end of this CDR3 makes a read error likely. The chain carries TRBV11-2 and TRBJ1-1; no definite D call. This CDR3 spans 15 amino acids. Germline CDR1 reads SGHAT; CDR2 reads FQNNGV. CDR3 in amino acids: CASSFANSRNTEAFI. CDR3 bases: TGTGCCAGCAGCTTCGCCAATTCGAGGAACACCGAAGCTTTCATT.

The rearrangement joins TRBV20-1 to TRBJ2-7; 7 nucleotides match TRBD2. This CDR3 has 14 amino acids. Trimming took 7 bases from V and 3 from J; bases not matched to a gene: 12. CDR1 and CDR2 from the germline V gene are DFQATT and SNEGSKA (reference sequence). The CDR3 region has the DNA TGCAGTGTCGGGGTTTCCGGACTAGTCTACGAGCAGTACTTC. Residues: CSVGVSGLVYEQYF.

About this clonotype: At one of its ends the junction is not consistent with the germline gene, which may arise from a read error. The rearrangement links TRBV29-1 to TRBJ2-3; D is perhaps TRBD2 (6 bases). The CDR3 has 12 amino acids. Germline V gene data show CDR1 as SQVTM and CDR2 as ANQGSEA. CDR3 in DNA: TGCAGCGTTGACCTAGCGCTGATTACGCTGTATTTT. It yields the protein CSVDLALITLYF.

This clonotype has a handful of counts. Possible read error: a much larger clone is one base away. The V gene is TRBV20-1, the J gene TRBJ2-1; 9 nucleotides align to TRBD2. Looked up from germline, CDR1 is DFQATT and CDR2 is SNEGSKA (reference sequence). The CDR3 spans 13 residues. In nucleotides, the CDR3 is TGCAATGCTAGGGTAGCGGGAGATGCTGAGCAGTTCTTC. It codes for CNARVAGDAEQFF.

On this clonotype itself: A junction boundary mismatches the germline segment, possibly from a read error. The V gene is TRBV29-1, the J gene TRBJ1-2; D ambiguous. Germline lookup yields CDR1 SQVTM and CDR2 ANQGSEA. The CDR3 consists of 12 residues. The CDR3 nucleotides are TGCAGCGTTGACTGGGTTCAGTATGACTACACCTTC. Its translation: CSVDWVQYDYTF.

Remarks on this clonotype: The conserved final phenylalanine or tryptophan is absent from the CDR3, which likely points to a read error. The DNA is omitted, as the CDR3 cannot be located on it reliably, and the CDR3 follows TCRdb's listing. V gene TRBV12-3 or TRBV12-4 combines with J gene TRBJ2-7; the table gives TRBD2 as D, unverified against the DNA. The CDR3 numbers 14 amino acids, ends counted. The CDR3 loop reads CASSLGGGTYELYI.

Comment on this clonotype: This CDR3 fails to terminate in the conserved phenylalanine or tryptophan, so it likely reflects a read error. This chain connects TRBV4-3 to TRBJ2-1, with 8 bases matching TRBD2. Germline V gene data show CDR1 as LGHNA and CDR2 as YSLEER. The CDR3 runs 15 residues. CDR3 sequence reads: CASSHLPGLDKEQFL. CDR3 coding DNA: TGCGCCAGCAGCCACCTTCCGGGACTAGACAAAGAGCAGTTCTTG.

Concerning this clonotype: One junction end does not reproduce the germline sequence, and a read error may be involved. This chain connects TRBV6-5 to TRBJ2-1; D is undetermined. Germline CDR1 and CDR2: MNHEY and SVGAGI. The CDR3 is 16 amino acids. CDR3 protein: CASSYGVRDYYNEQFF. In DNA, the CDR3 is TGTGCCAGCAGTTACGGTGTAAGGGATTACTACAACGAGCAGTTCTTC.

The rearrangement links TRBV11-1 to TRBJ2-5; possible D gene TRBD2, 6 bases. The CDR3 spans 13 residues. Germline loops: CDR1 SGHAT, CDR2 FQDESV (reference sequence). Trimming stripped 8 bases from V and 8 bases from J, with 18 bases between. The CDR3, as DNA: TGTGCCAGCGCCTTTTTCAGGCGGGACACCCAGTACTTC. Translated, it gives CASAFFRRDTQYF.

On this clonotype: The junction departs from germline at one end; a sequencing error may be responsible. This chain joins TRBV6-6 and TRBJ1-5; D is unresolved. This CDR3 spans 18 amino acids. Germline CDR1 is MNHNY and CDR2 is SVGAGI (reference sequence). The CDR3 sequence is CASSYLGWEQNSNQPQHF. Written as DNA, the CDR3 is TGTGCCAGTAGTTACCTCGGGTGGGAACAGAATAGCAATCAGCCCCAGCATTTT.

Note on this clonotype: At one end the junction does not follow the germline gene, possibly because of a read error. The chain employs TRBV14 and TRBJ2-5; 7 bases fit TRBD2. This CDR3 contains 11 residues. The germline V gene has CDR1 SGHDN and CDR2 FVKESK. The CDR3 sequence is CASIRAGTHYF. The CDR3 region has the DNA TGTGCCAGCATCCGAGCGGGGACCCATTACTTC. The complete variable domain, with remaining parts taken from reference TRBV14 and TRBJ2-5, reads EAGVTQFPSHSVIEKGQTVTLRCDPISGHDNLYWYRRVMGKEIKFLLHFVKESKQDESGMPNNRFLAERTGGTYSTLKVQPAELEDSGVYFCASIRAGTHYFGPGTRLLVL.